This T cell receptor beta chain is drawn from a study of B cell selection in AIRE deficiency. Conventional CD4 T cells were sorted as CD4+CD127+ cells. TCRdb's copy holds only in-frame clones and misses some; the assay was immunoSEQ multiplex PCR. The table lists about 23,000 clones, roughly 98% of them singletons. With 5 bases removed from V and 5 bases from J, the gap between germline ends came to 21 bases. The CDR3 runs 17 residues. Germline V gene lookup returns CDR1 SGHAT and CDR2 FQNNGV. This sequence originates from a human donor with AIRE deficiency. The chain has TRBV11-2 and TRBJ2-2; D perhaps matches TRBD1 (5 bases). Material: conventional CD4+ T cells sorted from PBMCs. Here the CDR3 reads CASSNVHRTSLTGELFF. CDR3 sequence (DNA): TGTGCCAGCAGCAACGTTCACAGGACCAGCTTGACCGGGGAGCTGTTTTTT.